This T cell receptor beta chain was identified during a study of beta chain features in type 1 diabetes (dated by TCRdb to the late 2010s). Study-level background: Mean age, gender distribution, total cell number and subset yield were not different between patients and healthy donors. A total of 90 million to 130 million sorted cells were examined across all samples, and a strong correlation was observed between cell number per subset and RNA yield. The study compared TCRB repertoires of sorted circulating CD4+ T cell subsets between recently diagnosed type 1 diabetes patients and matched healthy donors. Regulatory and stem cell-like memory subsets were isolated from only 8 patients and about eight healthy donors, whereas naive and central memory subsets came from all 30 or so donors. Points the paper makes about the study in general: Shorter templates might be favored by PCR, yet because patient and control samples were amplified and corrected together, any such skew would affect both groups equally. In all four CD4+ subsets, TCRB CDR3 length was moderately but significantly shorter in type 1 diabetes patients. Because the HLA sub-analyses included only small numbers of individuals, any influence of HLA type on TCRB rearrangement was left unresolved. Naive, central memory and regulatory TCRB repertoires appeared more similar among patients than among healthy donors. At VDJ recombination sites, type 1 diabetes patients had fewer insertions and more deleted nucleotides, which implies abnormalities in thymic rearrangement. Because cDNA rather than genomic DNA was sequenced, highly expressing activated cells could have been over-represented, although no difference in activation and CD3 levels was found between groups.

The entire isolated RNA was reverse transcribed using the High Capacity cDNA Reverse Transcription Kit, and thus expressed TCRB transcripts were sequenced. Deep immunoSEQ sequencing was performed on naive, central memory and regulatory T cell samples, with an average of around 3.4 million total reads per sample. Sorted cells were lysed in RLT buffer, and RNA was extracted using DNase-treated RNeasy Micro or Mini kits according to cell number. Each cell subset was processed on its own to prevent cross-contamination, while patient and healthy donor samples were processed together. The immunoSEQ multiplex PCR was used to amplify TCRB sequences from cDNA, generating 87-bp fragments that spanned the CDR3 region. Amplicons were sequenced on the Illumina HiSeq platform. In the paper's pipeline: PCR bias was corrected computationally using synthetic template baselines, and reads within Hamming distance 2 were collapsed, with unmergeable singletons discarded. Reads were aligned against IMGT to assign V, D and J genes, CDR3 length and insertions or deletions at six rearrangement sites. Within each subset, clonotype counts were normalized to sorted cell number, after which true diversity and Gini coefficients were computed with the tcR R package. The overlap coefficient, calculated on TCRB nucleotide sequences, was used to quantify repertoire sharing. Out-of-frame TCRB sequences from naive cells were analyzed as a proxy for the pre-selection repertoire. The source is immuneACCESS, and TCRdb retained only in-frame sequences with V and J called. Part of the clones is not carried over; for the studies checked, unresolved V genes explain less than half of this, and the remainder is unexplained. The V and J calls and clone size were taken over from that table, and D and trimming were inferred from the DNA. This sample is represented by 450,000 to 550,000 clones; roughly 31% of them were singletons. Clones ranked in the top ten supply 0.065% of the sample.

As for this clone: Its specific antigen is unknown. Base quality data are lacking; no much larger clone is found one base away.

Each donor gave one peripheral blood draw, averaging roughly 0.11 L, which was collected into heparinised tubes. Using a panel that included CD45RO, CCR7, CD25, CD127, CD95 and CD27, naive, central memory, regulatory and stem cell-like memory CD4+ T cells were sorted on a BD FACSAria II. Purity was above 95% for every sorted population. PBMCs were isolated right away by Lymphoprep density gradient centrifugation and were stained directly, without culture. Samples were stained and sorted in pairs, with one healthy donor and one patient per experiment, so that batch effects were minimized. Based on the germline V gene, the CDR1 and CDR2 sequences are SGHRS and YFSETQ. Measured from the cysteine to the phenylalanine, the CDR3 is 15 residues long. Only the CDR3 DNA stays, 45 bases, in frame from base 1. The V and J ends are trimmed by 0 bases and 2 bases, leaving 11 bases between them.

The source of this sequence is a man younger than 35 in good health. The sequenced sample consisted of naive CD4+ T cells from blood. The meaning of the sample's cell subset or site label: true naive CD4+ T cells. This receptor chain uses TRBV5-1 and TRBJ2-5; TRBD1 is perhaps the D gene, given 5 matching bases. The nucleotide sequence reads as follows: TGCGCCAGCAGCTTGGGTGGCGCAGGGCAAGAGACCCAGTACTTC. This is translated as CASSLGGAGQETQYF.